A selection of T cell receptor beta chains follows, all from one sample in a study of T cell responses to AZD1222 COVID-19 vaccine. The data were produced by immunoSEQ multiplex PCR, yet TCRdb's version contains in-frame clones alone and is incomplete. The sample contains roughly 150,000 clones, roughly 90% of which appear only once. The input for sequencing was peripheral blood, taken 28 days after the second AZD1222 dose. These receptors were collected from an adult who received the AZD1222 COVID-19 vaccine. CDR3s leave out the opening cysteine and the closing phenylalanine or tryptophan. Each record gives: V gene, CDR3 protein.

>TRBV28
ASSFGTTTPGELF
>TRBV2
ASSDGGHQPQH
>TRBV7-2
ASSVRDGNYGYT
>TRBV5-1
ASSPRTSADTQY
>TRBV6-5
ASSYSEGSGANVLT
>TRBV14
ASSQFAGTGGAF
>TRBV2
ASSGGTGGPYQPQH
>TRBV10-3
AISESARGEQY
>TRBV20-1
SASRPVLQGLSNQPQH
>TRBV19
ASSTTDLGYHGYT
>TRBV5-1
ASSSGQALNEKLF
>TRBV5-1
ASRSQGGTDTQY
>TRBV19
ASSIASKGTNQPQH
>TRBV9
ASSTAMGAGGLYNEQF
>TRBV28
ASNAPAGGTDTQY
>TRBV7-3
ASSAGTSEDEQF
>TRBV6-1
ASSEDVRSYEQY
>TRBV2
ASTPLSNTGELF
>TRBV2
ASIKNPGLAGYNEQF
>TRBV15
ATSKGQGGGQPQH
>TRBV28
ASSSQDSYNEQF
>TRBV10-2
ASTRGENYGYT
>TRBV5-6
ASSRFDDPETQY
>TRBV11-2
ASSPIQGITNYGYT
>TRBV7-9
ASSLREVRETQY
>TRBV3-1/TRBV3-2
ASSLLGTSGSSTGELF
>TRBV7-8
ASSPSDQNYGYT
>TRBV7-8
ASSPFGGGNSPLH
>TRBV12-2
ASRRGPLNEKLF
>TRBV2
ASTEQGMHTEAF
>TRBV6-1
ASSEMSRANTEAF
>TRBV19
ASSALANTGELF
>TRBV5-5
ASSLWGSANEKLF
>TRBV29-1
SVEADRGQDVF
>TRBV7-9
ASSLPGGKNSPLH
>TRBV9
ASSVQGDGAGELF
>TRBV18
ASSYRVTDTQY
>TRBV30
AWSRMTSGGYEQY
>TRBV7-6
ASSSRDLPNNEQF
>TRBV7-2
ASSQRQIITGELF
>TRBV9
ASSQTPATDTQY
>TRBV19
ASSIFPGSTEAF
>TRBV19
ASSKQGGPGSGNQPQH
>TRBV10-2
ASGAGGFAGANVLT
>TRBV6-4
ASSVYPLGQGNYNEQF
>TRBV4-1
ASSQDSGQGGEQF
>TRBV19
ASSKLNEQF
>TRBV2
ASRRLAGDQETQY
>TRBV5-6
ASSHGSVNTEAF
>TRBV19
ASSMGAFTGELF
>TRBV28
ASPSVTYQETQY
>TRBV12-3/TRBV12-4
ASSLQGAGELF
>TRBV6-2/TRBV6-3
ASSPQGSDYGYT